This TCR beta chain was sequenced for a study of early T cells in non-severe SARS-CoV-2 infection. For the study at large: The input, bulk RNA from unsorted whole blood, was sequenced, and chains were unpaired.

On this clonotype: Its antigen is currently unknown.

Study conclusions and caveats: VDJdb-based matching was biased toward anti-spike CD8 responses and missed private and CD4 specificities.

V was clipped by 1 base and J by 3 bases, with 13 bases between them. The CDR3 runs 16 residues. In germline, CDR1 is SGHAT, CDR2 FQNNGV. Unique molecular identifiers (one per individual cDNA molecule) were attached. TCRdb re-called the 5' RACE reads through MiXCR, storing one row per CDR3 protein. The repertoire has tens of thousands of distinct CDR3 sequences, 6% to 7.5% of them found once; the top ten carry around 23%. The sample consisted of whole blood, taken at baseline. The clonotype originates from an adult who was a healthcare worker with PCR-confirmed SARS-CoV-2 infection or an uninfected control (not recorded which). The chain uses TRBV11-2 and TRBJ2-1; D is unclear. The CDR3 DNA follows: TGTGCCAGCAGCTTAGTAGTGGGGTTCGGCTACAATGAGCAGTTCTTC. Amino acids: CASSLVVGFGYNEQFF.